These T cell receptor beta chains were read from a single sample in a study of T-cell reconstitution after alpha-beta-depleted transplantation in children. MiXCR, applied by TCRdb to the PCR reads, yields one record per CDR3 protein. This sample carries roughly 200,000 distinct CDR3 sequences, about 6.6% of them seen once, and the ten largest clones take 5.5%. Sequenced material: PBMCs, taken before TCRalphabeta/CD19-depleted stem cell transplant. These receptors were obtained from a boy younger than 10 with acute lymphoblastic leukemia, due to receive a stem cell transplant. CDR3s include the opening cysteine and the closing phenylalanine or tryptophan. Fields, in order: CDR3 DNA, CDR3 protein, V gene, clone size, J gene, D gene. D genes are given only for firm matches. Only some rows state a clone size, as once, few, many or a class for expanded clones.

TGTGCCAGCTCGGCTAGCGGGAGCGTGTACAATGAGCAGTTCTTC	CASSASGSVYNEQFF	TRBV7-2	many	TRBJ2-1	TRBD2
TGTGCCAGCAGTCTCAAGGTCATCGGCAGTCCTTTGAACACTGAAGCTTTCTTT	CASSLKVIGSPLNTEAFF	TRBV3-1	many	TRBJ1-1	NA
TGTGCCAGTAGTACCGTAGCGGGAGATGGATGTTATGAGCAGTTCTTC	CASSTVAGDGCYEQFF	TRBV19	NA	TRBJ2-1	TRBD2
TGTGCCAGCAGCTTAAGGGACAGGGGTAACACTGAAGCTTTCTTT	CASSLRDRGNTEAFF	TRBV7-6	NA	TRBJ1-1	TRBD1
TGTGCCAGCAGTCAACACAGGGACACCGGGGAGCTGTTTTTT	CASSQHRDTGELFF	TRBV6-1	NA	TRBJ2-2	NA
TGTGCCAGCAGAATCGGAAACACCATATATTTT	CASRIGNTIYF	TRBV6-6	many	TRBJ1-3	NA
TGTGCCAGCAGTTTATATCCCCACGCTAACTATGGCTACACCTTC	CASSLYPHANYGYTF	TRBV27	NA	TRBJ1-2	NA
TGTGCCAGCAGTGAATCCTCAGCGGGGGGGAATGAGCAGTTCTTC	CASSESSAGGNEQFF	TRBV2	many	TRBJ2-1	TRBD2
TGTGCCAGCAGCGTAGGGGCAATGAGCTCTGGCTACACCTTC	CASSVGAMSSGYTF	TRBV9	NA	TRBJ1-2	NA
TGTGCCAGCAGTCAAAGCCGCGGGGTCACCTACGAGCAGTACTTC	CASSQSRGVTYEQYF	TRBV7-9	NA	TRBJ2-7	NA
TGTGCCAGCTGTTTAGGGGGAACCGGGGAGCTGTTTTTT	CASCLGGTGELFF	TRBV6-7	NA	TRBJ2-2	NA
TGTGCCAGCGTTTCTGGATACAGGGGAACCGGGGAGCTGTTTTTT	CASVSGYRGTGELFF	TRBV2	few	TRBJ2-2	TRBD1
TGTGCCAGCAGTTACGGACAGGGGACCGCGGAGCTGTTTTTT	CASSYGQGTAELFF	TRBV6-5	few	TRBJ2-2	TRBD1
TGCGCCAGCAGCTTGGTTGGGGGAACCTACGAGCAGTACTTC	CASSLVGGTYEQYF	TRBV5-1	many	TRBJ2-7	NA
TGTGCCAGCAGCTCACAGGGGCTAGATCAGCCCCAGCATTTT	CASSSQGLDQPQHF	TRBV7-9	NA	TRBJ1-5	TRBD1
TGTGCCAGCTCGCGTGACGAGGGGGTTTACAATGAGCAGTTCTTC	CASSRDEGVYNEQFF	TRBV18	many	TRBJ2-1	NA
TGTGCCAGTAGTAGGGTTACAGGGACCTACGAGCAGTACTTC	CASSRVTGTYEQYF	TRBV19	many	TRBJ2-7	NA
TGTGCCACCAGATCTACCAGCACAGATACGCAGTATTTT	CATRSTSTDTQYF	TRBV12-3/TRBV12-4	many	TRBJ2-3	NA
TGTGCCAGCAGTCAATACGGAGGGCCCTTTCCCTCCTACGAGCAGTACTTC	CASSQYGGPFPSYEQYF	TRBV6-5	many	TRBJ2-7	NA
TGTGCCAGCAGCTTAGGGCTGCGGAGCGGGGGGGCCCCGGCCAATGAGCAGTTCTTC	CASSLGLRSGGAPANEQFF	TRBV7-2	few	TRBJ2-1	TRBD2
TGTGCCAGCAGCCAGGGGACAGATACGCAGTATTTT	CASSQGTDTQYF	TRBV14	many	TRBJ2-3	NA